A selection of T cell receptor beta chains follows, all from one sample in a study of T cell responses to AZD1222 COVID-19 vaccine. The assay was immunoSEQ multiplex PCR, and TCRdb's table has in-frame clones only and misses some. The repertoire has fewer than 150,000 clones, more than 85% of them found once; the top ten carry roughly 7.1%. Sequenced material: peripheral blood, taken 28 days after the second AZD1222 dose. The receptor set was obtained from an adult who received the AZD1222 COVID-19 vaccine. CDR3s include the opening cysteine and the closing phenylalanine or tryptophan. Size tells how often a clone was seen (once, few, many) or the class of an expanded clone, and some rows leave it out.

TRBV11-3	once	TRBJ2-7	CASSPSSLYEQYF
TRBV7-2	.	TRBJ2-7	CASSLARLAGALVYEQYF
TRBV11-3	.	TRBJ2-5	CASSPPRTQETQYF
TRBV19	once	TRBJ1-5	CASSISGFPEGNQPQHF
TRBV19	.	TRBJ2-2	CASSSLAGNTGELFF
TRBV3-1/TRBV3-2	.	TRBJ1-6	CASSQGGNSPLHF
TRBV5-1	.	TRBJ2-1	CASSLARENNEQFF
TRBV5-1	.	TRBJ1-6	CASSLTGARYNSPLHF
TRBV4-1	.	TRBJ2-7	CASSQPSEAYEQYF
TRBV27	once	TRBJ2-7	CASLPGAGEIYEQYF
TRBV5-4	.	TRBJ1-2	CAGGQGEGLNYGYTF
TRBV7-2	.	TRBJ2-2	CASSLEPLPAFTGELFF
TRBV19	.	TRBJ2-1	CASSIRHWDREGDNEQFF
TRBV15	.	TRBJ2-7	CATSRDPAGGREQYF
TRBV15	.	TRBJ2-7	CATSFDRGLRREQYF
TRBV18	once	TRBJ2-7	CASSPRGVDDEQYF
TRBV11-2	.	TRBJ2-7	CASSLASVYSYEQYF
TRBV28	.	TRBJ2-5	CASSLVASGIQETQYF
TRBV10-2	.	TRBJ2-7	CASSESVAGATQYF
TRBV7-9	.	TRBJ1-5	CASSPLTNQPQHF
TRBV11-2	.	TRBJ2-1	CASSYSLGPNEQFF
TRBV7-9	.	TRBJ2-1	CATRQGSAFEQFF
TRBV7-9	.	TRBJ2-2	CASSLTDRAGELFF
TRBV7-9	.	TRBJ2-7	CASSFTDYEQYF
TRBV4-3	.	TRBJ1-2	CASSQAQEYNYGYTF